These T cell receptor beta chains were read from a single sample in a study of blood T cell repertoires in COVID-19. The table came from immunoSEQ multiplex PCR; TCRdb's copy has only in-frame clones and leaves some out. The sample contains roughly 140,000 clones, approximately 84% of which appear only once. The specimen was peripheral blood. These receptors were obtained from a woman aged 60 to 75 with COVID-19, enrolled during active disease. Both conserved end residues are part of each CDR3. The order of the fields is D gene, J gene, clone size, V gene, CDR3 DNA, CDR3 protein. D genes are given only for firm matches. The size of a clone is reported for some rows only, either as once, few or many, or as a class for expanded clones.

-	TRBJ2-6	-	TRBV19	TGTGCCAGTAGTAATACAGCGGCCAACGTCCTGACTTTC	CASSNTAANVLTF
TRBD2	TRBJ2-7	-	TRBV4-2	TGTGCCAGCAGCCAAGAACCAGCGGGAGTGGACGAGCAGTACTTC	CASSQEPAGVDEQYF
TRBD1	TRBJ2-6	-	TRBV9	TGTGCCAGCAGTTTTAGAACAGGGGACTCTGGGGCCAACGTCCTGACTTTC	CASSFRTGDSGANVLTF
-	TRBJ1-1	once	TRBV18	TGTGCCAGCTCACCACCGGAGGGGCTCACTGAAGCTTTCTTT	CASSPPEGLTEAFF
-	TRBJ1-2	-	TRBV6-5	TGTGCCAGCAGCGGGTACGCCTATGGCTACACCTTC	CASSGYAYGYTF
-	TRBJ2-4	-	TRBV7-3	TGTGCCAGCAGCCCCGGGAACCTAGCCAAAAACATTCAGTACTTC	CASSPGNLAKNIQYF
TRBD2	TRBJ2-3	-	TRBV9	TGTGCCAGCAGCCGTCGTAGCGGGGGGGCGACCGCAGATACGCAGTATTTT	CASSRRSGGATADTQYF
-	TRBJ1-1	-	TRBV3-1/TRBV3-2	TGTGCCAGCAGCCGGGGAGGGTGGGACACTGAAGCTTTCTTT	CASSRGGWDTEAFF
TRBD1	TRBJ2-1	-	TRBV30	TGTGCCTGGGAAAAGGACAGGTATGAGCAGTTCTTC	CAWEKDRYEQFF
-	TRBJ1-6	once	TRBV14	TGTGCCAGCAGCCAGGGACTGAATTCACCCCTCCACTTT	CASSQGLNSPLHF
-	TRBJ2-7	-	TRBV12-3/TRBV12-4	TGTGCCAGCAGTTTAATATGGGCCGAGCAGTACTTC	CASSLIWAEQYF